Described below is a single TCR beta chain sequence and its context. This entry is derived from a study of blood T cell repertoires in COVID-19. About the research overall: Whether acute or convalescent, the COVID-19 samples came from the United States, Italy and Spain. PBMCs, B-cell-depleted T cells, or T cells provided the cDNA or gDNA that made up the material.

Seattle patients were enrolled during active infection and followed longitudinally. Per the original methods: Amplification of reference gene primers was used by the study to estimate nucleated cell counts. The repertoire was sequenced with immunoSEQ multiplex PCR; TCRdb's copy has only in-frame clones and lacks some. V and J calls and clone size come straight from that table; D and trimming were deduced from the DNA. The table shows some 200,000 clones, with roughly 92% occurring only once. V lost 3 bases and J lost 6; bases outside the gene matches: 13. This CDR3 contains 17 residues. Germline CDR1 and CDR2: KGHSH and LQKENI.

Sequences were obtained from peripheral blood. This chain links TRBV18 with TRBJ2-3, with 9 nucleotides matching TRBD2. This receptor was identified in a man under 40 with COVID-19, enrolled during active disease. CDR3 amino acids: CASSPRGAGGQADTQYF. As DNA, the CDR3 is TGTGCCAGCTCACCCCGCGGGGCGGGGGGGCAGGCGGATACGCAGTATTTT.